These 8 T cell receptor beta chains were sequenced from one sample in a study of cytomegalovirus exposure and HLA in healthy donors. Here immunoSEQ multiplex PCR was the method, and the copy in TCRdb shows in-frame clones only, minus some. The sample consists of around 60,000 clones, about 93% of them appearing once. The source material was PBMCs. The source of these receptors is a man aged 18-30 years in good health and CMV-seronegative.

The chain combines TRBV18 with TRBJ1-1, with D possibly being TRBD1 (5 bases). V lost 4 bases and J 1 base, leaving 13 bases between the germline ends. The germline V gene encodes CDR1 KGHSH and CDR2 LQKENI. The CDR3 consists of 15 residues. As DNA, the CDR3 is TGTGCCAGCTCACAGACTCTGACAGAGAACACTGAAGCTTTCTTT. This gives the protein CASSQTLTENTEAFF.

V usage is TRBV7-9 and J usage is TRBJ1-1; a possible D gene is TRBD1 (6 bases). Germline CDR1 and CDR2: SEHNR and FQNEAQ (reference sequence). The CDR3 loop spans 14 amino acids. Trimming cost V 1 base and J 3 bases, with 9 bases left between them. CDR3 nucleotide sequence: TGTGCCAGCAGCTTAGTGGGGGCGTACACTGAAGCTTTCTTT. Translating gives CASSLVGAYTEAFF.

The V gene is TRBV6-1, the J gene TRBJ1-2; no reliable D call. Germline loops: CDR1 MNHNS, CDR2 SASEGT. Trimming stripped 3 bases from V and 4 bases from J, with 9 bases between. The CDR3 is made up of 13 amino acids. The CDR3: CASSDGGAYGYTF. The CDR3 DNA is TGTGCCAGCAGTGACGGCGGTGCCTATGGCTACACCTTC.

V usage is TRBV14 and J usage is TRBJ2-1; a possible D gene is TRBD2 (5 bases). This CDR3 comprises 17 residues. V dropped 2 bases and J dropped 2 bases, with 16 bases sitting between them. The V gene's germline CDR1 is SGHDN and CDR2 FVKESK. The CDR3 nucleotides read TGTGCCAGCAGCCAACTCGGATGGGCGGGTACCTACAATGAGCAGTTCTTC. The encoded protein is CASSQLGWAGTYNEQFF.

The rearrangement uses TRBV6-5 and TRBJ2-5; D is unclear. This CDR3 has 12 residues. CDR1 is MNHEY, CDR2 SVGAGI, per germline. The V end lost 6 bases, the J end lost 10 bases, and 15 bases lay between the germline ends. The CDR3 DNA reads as TGTGCCAGCAGCCGCCTCCGAGGCGGCCAGTACTTC. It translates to CASSRLRGGQYF.

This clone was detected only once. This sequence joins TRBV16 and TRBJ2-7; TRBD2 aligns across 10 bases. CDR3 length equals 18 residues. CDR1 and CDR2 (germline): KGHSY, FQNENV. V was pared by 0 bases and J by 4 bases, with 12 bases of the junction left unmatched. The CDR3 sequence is CASSQSTGLAGVLYEQYF. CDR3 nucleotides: TGTGCCAGCAGCCAATCGACGGGTCTAGCGGGAGTGCTGTACGAGCAGTACTTC.

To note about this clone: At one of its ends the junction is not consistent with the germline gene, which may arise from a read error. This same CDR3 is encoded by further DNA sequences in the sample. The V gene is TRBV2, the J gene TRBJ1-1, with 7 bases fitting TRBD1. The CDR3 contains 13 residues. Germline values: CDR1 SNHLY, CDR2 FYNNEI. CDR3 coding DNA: TGCGCCAGCAGTGACAGGGAAAACACTGAAGCTTTCTTT. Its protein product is CASSDRENTEAFF.

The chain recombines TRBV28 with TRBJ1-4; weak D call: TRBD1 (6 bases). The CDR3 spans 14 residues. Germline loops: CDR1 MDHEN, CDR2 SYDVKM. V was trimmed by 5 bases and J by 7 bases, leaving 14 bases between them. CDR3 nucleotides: TGTGCCAGCAGTCAGGGGCTCAGCCTTGAAAAACTGTTTTTT. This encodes CASSQGLSLEKLFF.